Listed here are 25 T cell receptor beta chains from one sample, sequenced in a study of blood T cells in healthy people across ages. Primers used in a second PCR of roughly 6 to 11 cycles were a sample-barcoded 5' primer and a J-beta primer mix. TCRdb re-called the 5' RACE reads with MiXCR, one entry per CDR3 protein. The sample lists fewer than 900,000 distinct CDR3 sequences, approximately 39% occurring once. The material sequenced was blood. The receptors shown here come from a woman aged 55-75 years in good health.

This clonotype was counted between two and nine times. The chain joins TRBV12-3 or TRBV12-4 to TRBJ2-7; perhaps TRBD2 as D (5 bases). V lost 8 bases, J lost 3 bases, and 11 bases lay in between. This CDR3 has 12 residues. As DNA, the CDR3 is TGTGCCAGCGGGCGGGTGATCTACGAGCAGTACTTC. Translating gives CASGRVIYEQYF.

The chain is built from TRBV9 and TRBJ1-2; the D gene is possibly TRBD1 (6 bases). Trimming pared 4 bases from V and 6 bases from J, leaving 25 bases between. The CDR3 is 17 amino acids. Germline assignment: CDR1 SGDLS and CDR2 YYNGEE. The CDR3 DNA is TGTGCCAGCAGCCCGTCCGAGGGCGGCAGGGGCCTAGATGGCTACACCTTC. Protein: CASSPSEGGRGLDGYTF.

This clonotype was picked up one time. The chain employs TRBV20-1 and TRBJ2-7; 8 nucleotides line up with TRBD2. The CDR3 consists of 15 residues. J was trimmed by 0 bases and V by 2 bases; bases with no gene match: 6. Germline values: CDR1 DFQATT, CDR2 SNEGSKA (reference sequence). The CDR3 loop is CSARRSGGPSYEQYF. CDR3 coding DNA: TGCAGTGCTAGAAGGTCGGGGGGGCCCTCCTACGAGCAGTACTTC.

This clonotype was recorded a few times. The V call is TRBV4-3, the J call TRBJ2-7, with TRBD1 identical over 7 bases. V shed 2 bases and J 2 bases; nucleotides not matched to a gene: 6. The CDR3 has 15 amino acids. The germline V gene encodes CDR1 LGHNA and CDR2 YSLEER. This CDR3 reads CASSQLYRGAYEQYF. As DNA, the CDR3 is TGCGCCAGCAGCCAACTCTACAGGGGTGCCTACGAGCAGTACTTC.

The chain is built from TRBV14 and TRBJ2-5, with D possibly matching TRBD2 (5 bases). Trimming took 1 base from V and 7 from J, leaving 7 bases between them. The CDR3 extends over 12 amino acids. Germline CDR1 reads SGHDN; CDR2 reads FVKESK. CDR3 protein: CASSQVSGTQYF. CDR3 DNA sequence: TGTGCCAGCAGCCAAGTGAGCGGGACCCAGTACTTC.

This clonotype was found a few times. The rearrangement joins TRBV20-1 to TRBJ1-5; D not resolved. Trimming removed 2 bases at V and 2 bases at J, with 13 bases between. This CDR3 has 15 amino acids. Looked up from germline, CDR1 is DFQATT and CDR2 is SNEGSKA (reference sequence). The CDR3 reads CSARKSADGNQPQHF. The CDR3 bases are TGCAGTGCTAGAAAATCCGCGGACGGCAATCAGCCCCAGCATTTT.

This clonotype was seen only a few times. The chain carries TRBV6-2 or TRBV6-3 and TRBJ2-7; 12 bases map to TRBD2. The length of the CDR3 is 17 residues. Germline CDR1 and CDR2: MNHEY and SVGEGT. V lost 6 bases, J lost 1 base, and 10 bases stayed unmatched. The CDR3 DNA reads TGTGCCAGCAGCTCTTTTTGGGGGACTAGCGGGTCCTACGAGCAGTACTTC. This gives the protein CASSSFWGTSGSYEQYF.

The rearrangement uses TRBV20-1 and TRBJ2-1; 9 bases match TRBD2. With 4 bases clipped from V and 8 bases from J, the junction kept 9 bases outside the gene matches. Per germline, CDR1 DFQATT and CDR2 SNEGSKA (reference sequence). The CDR3 contains 14 residues. In nucleotides, the CDR3 is TGCAGTGCTAAGAGCGGGGGGCTCTCCGATGAGCAGTTCTTC. Translating gives CSAKSGGLSDEQFF.

The rearrangement joins TRBV25-1 to TRBJ2-7; D not certain. The V end was cut by 3 bases, the J end by 3 bases, with 3 bases between. The CDR3 is 11 residues long. Germline V gene lookup returns CDR1 MGHDK and CDR2 SYGVNS. CDR3 DNA sequence: TGTGCCAGCAGTGATCTCTACGAGCAGTACTTC. Protein product: CASSDLYEQYF.

The sample holds one count of this clonotype. The chain uses TRBV9 and TRBJ2-1, with D perhaps TRBD2 (6 bases). The CDR3 totals 17 residues. Germline values: CDR1 SGDLS, CDR2 YYNGEE. Deletions cut 0 bases from V and 7 bases from J, with 20 bases between. The CDR3 DNA reads TGTGCCAGCAGCGTAGGACCATACAGCGGGTCACCTAATGAGCAGTTCTTC. Its protein is CASSVGPYSGSPNEQFF.

There are a few counts of this clonotype. This chain joins TRBV7-9 and TRBJ2-3, with D possibly called TRBD1 or TRBD2 (6 bases each). The CDR3 is made up of 13 amino acids. CDR1 is SEHNR, CDR2 FQNEAQ, per germline (reference sequence). V was pared by 8 bases and J by 2 bases, with 11 bases between. CDR3 sequence: CASRRDNTDTQYF. The CDR3 DNA is TGTGCCAGCCGGAGGGACAACACAGATACGCAGTATTTT.

The V gene is TRBV20-1, the J gene TRBJ2-3, with D hard to call. This CDR3 is 14 amino acids long. Germline values: CDR1 DFQATT, CDR2 SNEGSKA (reference sequence). V lost 4 bases and J 0 bases, leaving 11 bases between the germline ends. The CDR3 is CSATRQTSTDTQYF. The CDR3 DNA reads TGCAGTGCTACCCGCCAGACGAGCACAGATACGCAGTATTTT.

Only a few counts were recorded for this clonotype. J is TRBJ2-3 and V is TRBV5-1; D perhaps matches TRBD1 (6 bases). Germline V gene lookup returns CDR1 SGHRS and CDR2 YFSETQ. Trimming took 7 bases from V and 6 from J, leaving 15 bases between them. CDR3 length equals 13 residues. Here the CDR3 reads CASRDTSSDTQYF. CDR3 sequence (DNA): TGCGCCAGCCGGGACACCTCTTCTGATACGCAGTATTTT.

This clonotype was counted only a few times. The J gene is TRBJ2-3, the V gene TRBV6-5, with TRBD2 identical over 14 bases. The germline CDR1 and CDR2 sequences are MNHEY and SVGAGI. The junction had 8 bases not matched to a gene; V was cut back by 6 bases and J by 3 bases. The CDR3 covers 17 residues. As DNA, the CDR3 is TGTGCCAGCAGCCCAAGGGGACTAGCGGGAGTGACAGATACGCAGTATTTT. It specifies CASSPRGLAGVTDTQYF.

This clonotype was observed a handful of times. V usage is TRBV20-1 and J usage is TRBJ1-2; TRBD1 is a possible D gene (5 bases). CDR1 DFQATT and CDR2 SNEGSKA come from the germline V gene (reference sequence). The germline V and J ends were trimmed by 5 bases and 5 bases, with 15 bases remaining between them. The CDR3 consists of 13 residues. CDR3 nucleotides: TGCAGTGCTTGGGACCCTGGGGTTTATGGCTACACCTTC. Its translation is CSAWDPGVYGYTF.

This clonotype was observed a few times. The gene calls are TRBV6-2 or TRBV6-3 and TRBJ2-3; TRBD2 matches at 11 bases. J gave up 2 bases and V 5 bases, and 6 bases lay outside the gene matches. Germline V CDR1 and CDR2: MNHEY, SVGEGT. This CDR3 region has 16 residues. CDR3 loop: CASSDRLAGLTDTQYF. CDR3 in DNA: TGTGCCAGCAGTGACAGACTAGCGGGACTCACAGATACGCAGTATTTT.

The rearrangement links TRBV24-1 to TRBJ2-3; TRBD2 matches at 16 bases. The V gene's germline CDR1 is KGHDR and CDR2 SFDVKD. The V and J ends lost 4 bases and 4 bases, in that order; junction bases with no gene match: 4. CDR3 length equals 17 residues. The CDR3 nucleotides are TGTGCCACCAGTGACCCGGGACTAGCGGGAGGGGCAGATACGCAGTATTTT. Its translation is CATSDPGLAGGADTQYF.

This clonotype was observed at least ten times. The chain employs TRBV6-1 and TRBJ2-1, with 10 bases that match TRBD1. The junction had 8 bases not matched to a gene; V was cut back by 7 bases and J by 8 bases. The CDR3 contains 14 residues. CDR1 and CDR2 (germline): MNHNS, SASEGT. The CDR3 reads CASNGQGDSDEQFF. DNA for the CDR3: TGTGCCAGCAATGGACAGGGGGATAGCGATGAGCAGTTCTTC.

The J gene is TRBJ1-2, the V gene TRBV12-5; D not resolved. The CDR3 consists of 14 residues. V lost 1 base, J lost 4 bases, and 10 bases lay in between. CDR1 and CDR2 from the germline V gene are LGHNT and FRNRAP. The CDR3 loop reads CASGLDSPSYGYTF. CDR3 coding DNA: TGTGCTAGTGGTTTGGACAGTCCGTCCTATGGCTACACCTTC. The full variable domain, in which reference TRBV12-5 and TRBJ1-2 provide the parts outside the CDR3, is DARVTQTPRHKVTEMGQEVTMRCQPILGHNTVFWYRQTMMQGLELLAYFRNRAPLDDSGMPKDRFSAEMPDATLATLKIQPSEPRDSAVYFCASGLDSPSYGYTFGSGTRLTVV.

This clonotype was seen a handful of times. The CDR3 reads CASSPSLQQYF. The CDR3 nucleotides are TGTGCCAGCAGCCCAAGTCTGCAGCAGTACTTC. V gene TRBV7-2 combines with J gene TRBJ2-5; D gene uncertain. The CDR3 consists of 11 residues. The germline CDR1 and CDR2 sequences are SGHTA and FQGNSA. Trimming removed 5 bases from V and 11 bases from J, with 12 bases in between.

The gene calls are TRBV29-1 and TRBJ1-2; 7 nucleotides line up with TRBD1. From germline, CDR1 is SQVTM and CDR2 ANQGSEA. The CDR3 totals 12 residues. V gave up 7 bases and J gave up 4 bases; unmatched junction bases: 6. CDR3 residues: CSARQGLYGYTF. The DNA of the CDR3 is TGCAGCGCCCGACAGGGCCTCTATGGCTACACCTTC.

This clonotype was counted once. The J gene is TRBJ1-1, the V gene TRBV7-9; perhaps TRBD1 as D (5 bases). Germline CDR1 SEHNR, CDR2 FQNEAQ (reference sequence). Trimming removed 4 bases from V and 1 base from J, with 13 bases in between. The CDR3 loop spans 15 amino acids. Written as DNA, the CDR3 is TGTGCCAGCAGCTCTACCAGGGACTCGAACACTGAAGCTTTCTTT. Translating gives CASSSTRDSNTEAFF.

The rearrangement joins TRBV30 to TRBJ1-2; D is unclear. This CDR3 spans 13 amino acids. Trimming cost V 2 bases and J 2 bases, with 9 bases left between them. Germline values: CDR1 GTSNPN, CDR2 SVGIG (reference sequence). In DNA form, the CDR3 reads TGTGCCTGGAGTAAGACACGGAACTATGGCTACACCTTC. It encodes CAWSKTRNYGYTF.

The CDR3 DNA follows: TGCGCCAGCAGCTCCTACCTGACAGGAGCCTACGAGCAGTACTTC. Translating it yields CASSSYLTGAYEQYF. The rearrangement joins TRBV5-1 to TRBJ2-7; D perhaps matches TRBD1 (6 bases). Germline V gene data show CDR1 as SGHRS and CDR2 as YFSETQ. This CDR3 has 15 residues. V lost 3 bases, J lost 2 bases, and 15 bases lay in between.

A note on this clonotype: With a much larger clone just one base away, this may be a read error. The chain recombines TRBV29-1 with TRBJ2-3, with TRBD1 as a possible D gene (6 bases). The CDR3 covers 13 residues. V lost 7 bases and J lost 3, with 14 bases in between. CDR1 SQVTM and CDR2 ANQGSEA come from the germline V gene. CDR3 nucleotide sequence: TGCAGCGGACAGGAACTTGGGACAGATACGCAGTATTTT. This sequence encodes CSGQELGTDTQYF.